This T cell receptor beta chain was captured by sequencing in a study of blood T cell repertoires in COVID-19 (dated by TCRdb to the early 2020s). Regarding the study in general: Samples from collaborators originated in the United States, Italy and Spain and spanned both the acute and convalescent phases of COVID-19. The material from the prospective study consisted of cDNA or gDNA derived from T cells, B-cell-depleted T cells, or PBMCs. Subjects who had been exposed to COVID-19, were actively infected with it, or had recovered from it provided the deeply sampled blood TCRbeta repertoires that made up the dataset. The repertoires were released in a freely available public database intended as a resource for research on the immune response to SARS-CoV-2. The samples were drawn from two sources: the first 160 participants of the ongoing ImmuneRACE study, and 950 to 1,500 subjects contributed by 6 global collaborators. A de-identified subject ID, COVID-19 status, age in years and sex were almost always included in the sample metadata. Where available, HLA class I and class II types were taken from metadata supplied by the sample provider and were not determined by assay-based typing. What the work shows at the level of the full study, not this receptor alone: Clinical and demographic metadata were provided uncurated, with the amount varying by source and participant.

Ends trimmed: V by 7 bases, J by 2 bases; bases unmatched to a gene: 14. The germline V gene (reference sequence) sets CDR1 to SEHNR and CDR2 to FQNEAQ. The CDR3, cysteine through phenylalanine, is 17 amino acids long. CDR3 DNA is the only sequence kept; it has 51 bases, read in frame from the first base. Regarding this clone: The antigen it binds to is not known. No base quality values were provided; no much bigger clone lies one nucleotide off.

The immunoSEQ Assay, a bias-controlled multiplex PCR, was used to amplify TCRbeta CDR3 regions from genomic DNA. Turning to the authors' computational methods: Within the assay, amplification of reference gene primers was used to estimate how many nucleated cells each sample contained. To quantify the absolute abundance of each unique TCRbeta CDR3 rearrangement, sequence reads were collapsed and filtered. For each sample, productive Simpson clonality was calculated as the square root of Simpson's diversity index over productive rearrangements. TCRdb retrieved this table from immuneACCESS and kept in-frame rearrangements only. Not all clones are present; in checked studies, unresolved V genes account for under half, and no reason is known for the remainder. The V and J calls and clone size were taken over from that table, and D and trimming were inferred from the DNA. This sample comprises about 46,000 clones, roughly 90% of them detected only once. The ten largest clones add up to around 19% of the sample.

Collaborating institutions collected whole blood in K2EDTA tubes following their own protocols. Collaborator samples were shipped for TCRbeta analysis as frozen whole blood, isolated PBMCs, or DNA extracted from either sample type. Material for sequencing was peripheral blood. This clonotype was sampled from a man aged 65-85 years with active COVID-19. The chain joins TRBV7-9 to TRBJ2-5; 9 middle bases align to TRBD1. The DNA sequence follows: TGTGCCAGCAATCGTTTCGGGACAGGGAGGGGACAAGAGACCCAGTACTTC. It encodes CASNRFGTGRGQETQYF.